This T cell receptor (beta chain) was sequenced during a study of CD4 T cells in relation to SARS-CoV-2 and coronaviruses. Turning to the study itself: TCR beta CDR3s were sequenced after 10-day antigen culture of PBMCs. General observations from the study: Each donor contributed either pre-pandemic or post-infection samples, not both.

The germline V and J ends were trimmed by 4 bases and 0 bases, with 6 bases remaining between them. This CDR3 region has 13 residues. Germline V gene lookup returns CDR1 LNHDA and CDR2 SQIVND (reference sequence). The unexposed donors gave CD4+ T cells in about 2011-2019, prior to COVID-19. The cells were cultured for 10 days before CD4+ T cells were isolated. Each well had 2 million or so PBMCs in approximately 5% human AB serum with IL-2. TCRdb's table, derived via immunoSEQ multiplex PCR, lists solely in-frame clones and lacks some. The sample has around 15,000 clones; approximately 81% are singletons. Concerning this clone: Its antigen is as yet unknown.

The V and J genes are TRBV19 and TRBJ2-5; D might be TRBD2 (5 bases). This clonotype was sampled from a human donor in good health. Specimen: CD4+ T cells from PBMCs, cultured in vitro. For the CDR3, the DNA is TGTGCCAGTAGTAAGGACTACCAAGAGACCCAGTACTTC. Encoded protein: CASSKDYQETQYF.